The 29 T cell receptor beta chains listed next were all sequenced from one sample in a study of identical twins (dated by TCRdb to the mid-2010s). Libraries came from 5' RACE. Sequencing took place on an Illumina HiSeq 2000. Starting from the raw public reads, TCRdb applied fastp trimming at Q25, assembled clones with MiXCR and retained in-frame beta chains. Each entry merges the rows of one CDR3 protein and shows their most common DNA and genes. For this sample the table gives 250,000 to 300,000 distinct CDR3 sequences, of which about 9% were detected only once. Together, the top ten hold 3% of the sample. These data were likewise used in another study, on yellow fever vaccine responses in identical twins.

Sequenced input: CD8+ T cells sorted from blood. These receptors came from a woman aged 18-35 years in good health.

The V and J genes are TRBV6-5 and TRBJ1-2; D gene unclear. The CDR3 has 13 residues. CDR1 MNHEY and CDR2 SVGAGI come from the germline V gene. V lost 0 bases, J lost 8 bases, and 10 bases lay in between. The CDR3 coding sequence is TGTGCCAGCAGTTACTCTCGACTGGAAGGCTACACCTTC. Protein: CASSYSRLEGYTF.

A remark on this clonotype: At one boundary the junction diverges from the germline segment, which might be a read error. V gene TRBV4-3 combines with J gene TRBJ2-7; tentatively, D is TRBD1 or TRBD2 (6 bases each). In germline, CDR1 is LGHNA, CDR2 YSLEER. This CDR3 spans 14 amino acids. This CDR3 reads CASSQAGTPGERYF. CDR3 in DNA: TGCGCCAGCAGCCAAGCCGGGACACCGGGAGAGCGGTACTTC.

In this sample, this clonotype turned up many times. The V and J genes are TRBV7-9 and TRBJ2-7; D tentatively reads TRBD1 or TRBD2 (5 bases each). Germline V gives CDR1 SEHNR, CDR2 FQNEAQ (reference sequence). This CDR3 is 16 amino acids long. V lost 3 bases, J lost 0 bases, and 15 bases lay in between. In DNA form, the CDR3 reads TGTGCCAGCAGCTTCCACCGGGACGGAACCTCCTACGAGCAGTACTTC. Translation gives CASSFHRDGTSYEQYF.

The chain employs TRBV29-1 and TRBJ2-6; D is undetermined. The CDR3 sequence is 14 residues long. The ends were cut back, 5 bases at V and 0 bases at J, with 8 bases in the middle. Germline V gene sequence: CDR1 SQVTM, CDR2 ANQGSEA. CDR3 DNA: TGCAGCGTTAAGGGCCTCTCTGGGGCCAACGTCCTGACTTTC. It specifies CSVKGLSGANVLTF.

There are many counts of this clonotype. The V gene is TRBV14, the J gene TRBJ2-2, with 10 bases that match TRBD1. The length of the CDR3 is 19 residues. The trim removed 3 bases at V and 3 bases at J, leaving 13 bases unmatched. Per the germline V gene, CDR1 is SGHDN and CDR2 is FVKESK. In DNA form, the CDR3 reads TGTGCCAGCAGCCACTCCGTAGGTGCCGGGACAGGGGACACCGGGGAGCTGTTTTTT. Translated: CASSHSVGAGTGDTGELFF.

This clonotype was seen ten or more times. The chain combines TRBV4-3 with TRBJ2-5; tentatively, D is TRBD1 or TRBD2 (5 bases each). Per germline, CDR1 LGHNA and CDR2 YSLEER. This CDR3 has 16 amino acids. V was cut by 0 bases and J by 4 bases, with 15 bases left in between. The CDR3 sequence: CASSQDSMGDGETQYF. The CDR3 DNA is TGCGCCAGCAGCCAAGATTCGATGGGGGATGGAGAGACCCAGTACTTC.

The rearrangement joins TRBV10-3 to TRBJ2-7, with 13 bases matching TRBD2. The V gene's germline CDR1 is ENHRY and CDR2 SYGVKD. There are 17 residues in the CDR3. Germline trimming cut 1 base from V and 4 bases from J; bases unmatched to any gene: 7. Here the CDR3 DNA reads TGTGCCATCAGTGAGTTTATTACTAGCGGGAGGGCTTACGAGCAGTACTTC. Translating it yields CAISEFITSGRAYEQYF.

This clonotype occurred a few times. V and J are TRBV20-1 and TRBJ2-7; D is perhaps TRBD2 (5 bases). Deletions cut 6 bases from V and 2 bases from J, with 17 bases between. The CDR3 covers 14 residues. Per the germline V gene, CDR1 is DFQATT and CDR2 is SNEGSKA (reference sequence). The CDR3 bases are TGCAGTGCCTCCCATTTTCTGGGAGCCTACGAGCAGTACTTC. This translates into CSASHFLGAYEQYF.

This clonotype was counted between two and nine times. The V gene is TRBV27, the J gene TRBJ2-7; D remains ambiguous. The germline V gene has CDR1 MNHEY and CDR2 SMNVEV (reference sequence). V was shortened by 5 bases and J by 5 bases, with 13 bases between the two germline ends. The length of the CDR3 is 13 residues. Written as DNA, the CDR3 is TGTGCCAGCAGTATAAATAGAAGGAACGAGCAGTACTTC. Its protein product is CASSINRRNEQYF.

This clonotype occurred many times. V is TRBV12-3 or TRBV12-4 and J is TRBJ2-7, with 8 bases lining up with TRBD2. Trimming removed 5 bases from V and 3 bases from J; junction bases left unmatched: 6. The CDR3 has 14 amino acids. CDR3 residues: CASSPRTSGYEQYF. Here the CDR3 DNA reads TGTGCCAGCAGTCCCCGAACTAGCGGCTACGAGCAGTACTTC.

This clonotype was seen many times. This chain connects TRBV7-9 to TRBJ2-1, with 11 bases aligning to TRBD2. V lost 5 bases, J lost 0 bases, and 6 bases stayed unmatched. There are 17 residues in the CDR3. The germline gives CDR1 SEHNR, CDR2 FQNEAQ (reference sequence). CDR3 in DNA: TGTGCCAGCAGCATGGGACTAGCGGAACACTCCTACAATGAGCAGTTCTTC. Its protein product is CASSMGLAEHSYNEQFF.

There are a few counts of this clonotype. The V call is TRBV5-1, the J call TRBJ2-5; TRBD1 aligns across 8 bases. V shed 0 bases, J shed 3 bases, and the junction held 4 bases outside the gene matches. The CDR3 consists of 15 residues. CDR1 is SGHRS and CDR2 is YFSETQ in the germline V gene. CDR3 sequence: CASSLDLGQEETQYF. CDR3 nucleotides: TGCGCCAGCAGCTTGGATTTGGGACAGGAAGAGACCCAGTACTTC. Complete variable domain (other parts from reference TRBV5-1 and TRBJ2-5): KAGVTQTPRYLIKTRGQQVTLSCSPISGHRSVSWYQQTPGQGLQFLFEYFSETQRNKGNFPGRFSGRQFSNSRSEMNVSTLELGDSALYLCASSLDLGQEETQYFGPGTRLLVL.

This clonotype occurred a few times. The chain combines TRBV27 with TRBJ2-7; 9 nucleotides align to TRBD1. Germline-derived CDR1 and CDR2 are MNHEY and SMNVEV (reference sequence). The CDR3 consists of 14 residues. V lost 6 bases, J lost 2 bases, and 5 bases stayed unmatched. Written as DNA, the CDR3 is TGTGCCAGCAGCGACAGGGGGGCCGCCTACGAGCAGTACTTC. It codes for CASSDRGAAYEQYF.

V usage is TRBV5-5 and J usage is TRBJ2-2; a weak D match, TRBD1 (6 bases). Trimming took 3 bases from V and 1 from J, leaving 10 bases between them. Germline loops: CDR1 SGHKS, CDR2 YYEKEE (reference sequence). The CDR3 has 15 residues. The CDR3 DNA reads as TGTGCCAGCAGCTGGGGGCTTATGAACACCGGGGAGCTGTTTTTT. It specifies CASSWGLMNTGELFF.

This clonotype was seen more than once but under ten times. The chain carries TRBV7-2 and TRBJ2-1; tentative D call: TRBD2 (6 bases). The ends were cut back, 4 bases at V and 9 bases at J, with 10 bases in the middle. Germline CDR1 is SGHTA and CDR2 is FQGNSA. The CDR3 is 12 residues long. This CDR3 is CASSSWGGEQFF. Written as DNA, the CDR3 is TGTGCCAGCAGCTCCTGGGGAGGTGAGCAGTTCTTC.

This chain's CDR3 is CASSLSGQGGEKLFF. In DNA form, the CDR3 reads TGTGCCAGCAGTTTATCAGGCCAGGGGGGTGAAAAACTGTTTTTT. V is TRBV27 and J is TRBJ1-4; 7 bases are shared with TRBD1. Germline V gives CDR1 MNHEY, CDR2 SMNVEV (reference sequence). The length of the CDR3 is 15 residues. Unmatched junction bases numbered 5, after V lost 0 bases and J lost 7 bases.

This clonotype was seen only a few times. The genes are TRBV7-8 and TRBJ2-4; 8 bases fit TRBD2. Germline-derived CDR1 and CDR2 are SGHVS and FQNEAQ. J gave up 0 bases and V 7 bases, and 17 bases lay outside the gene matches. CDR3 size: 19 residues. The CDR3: CASTFSSSGSSLAKNIQYF. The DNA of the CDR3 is TGTGCCAGCACCTTTTCGTCCAGCGGGAGCTCCCTAGCCAAAAACATTCAGTACTTC. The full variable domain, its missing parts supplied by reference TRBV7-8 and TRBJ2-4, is GAGVSQSPRYKVAKRGQDVALRCDPISGHVSLFWYQQALGQGPEFLTYFQNEAQLDKSGLPSDRFFAERPEGSVSTLKIQRTQQEDSAVYLCASTFSSSGSSLAKNIQYFGAGTRLSVL.

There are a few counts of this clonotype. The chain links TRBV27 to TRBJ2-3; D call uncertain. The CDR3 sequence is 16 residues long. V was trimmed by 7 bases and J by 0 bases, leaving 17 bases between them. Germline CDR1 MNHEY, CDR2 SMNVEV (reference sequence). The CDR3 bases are TGTGCCAGCATGGGGTTTGGTTGGGGTAGCACAGATACGCAGTATTTT. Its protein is CASMGFGWGSTDTQYF.

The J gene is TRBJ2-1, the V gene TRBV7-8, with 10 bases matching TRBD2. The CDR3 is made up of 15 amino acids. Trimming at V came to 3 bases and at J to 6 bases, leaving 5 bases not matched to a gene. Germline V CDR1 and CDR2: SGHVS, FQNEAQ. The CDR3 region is CASSFLAGEGNEQFF. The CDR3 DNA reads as TGTGCCAGCAGCTTCCTAGCGGGAGAGGGCAATGAGCAGTTCTTC.

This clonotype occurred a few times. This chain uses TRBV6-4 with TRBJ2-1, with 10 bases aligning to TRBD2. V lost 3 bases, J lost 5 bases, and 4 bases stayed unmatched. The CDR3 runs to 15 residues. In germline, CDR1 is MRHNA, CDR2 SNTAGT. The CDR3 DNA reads TGTGCCAGCAGTGAACTAGCGGGGCCCCACAATGAGCAGTTCTTC. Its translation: CASSELAGPHNEQFF.

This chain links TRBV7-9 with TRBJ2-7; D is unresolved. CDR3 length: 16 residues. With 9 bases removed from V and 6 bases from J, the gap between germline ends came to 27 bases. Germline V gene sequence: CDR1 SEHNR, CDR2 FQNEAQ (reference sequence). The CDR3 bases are TGTGCCAGGAGCCCCTGGATCGGCGGCCCCCTATTCGAGCAGTACTTC. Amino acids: CARSPWIGGPLFEQYF.

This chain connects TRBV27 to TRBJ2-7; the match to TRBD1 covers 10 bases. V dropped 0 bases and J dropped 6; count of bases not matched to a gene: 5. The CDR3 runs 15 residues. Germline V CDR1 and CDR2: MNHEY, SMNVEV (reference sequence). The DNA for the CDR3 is TGTGCCAGCAGTTTATCGGGACAGGGGCCGGTCGAGCAGTACTTC. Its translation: CASSLSGQGPVEQYF.

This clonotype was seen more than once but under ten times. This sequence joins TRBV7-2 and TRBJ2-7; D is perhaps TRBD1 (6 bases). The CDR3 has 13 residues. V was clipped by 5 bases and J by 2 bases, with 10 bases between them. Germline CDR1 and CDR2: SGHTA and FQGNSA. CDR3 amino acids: CASSEGQAYEQYF. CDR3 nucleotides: TGTGCCAGCAGCGAGGGACAAGCCTACGAGCAGTACTTC.

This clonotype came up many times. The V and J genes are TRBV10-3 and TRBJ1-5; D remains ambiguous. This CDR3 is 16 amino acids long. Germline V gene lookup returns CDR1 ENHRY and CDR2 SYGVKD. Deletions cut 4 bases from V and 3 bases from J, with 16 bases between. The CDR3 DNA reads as TGTGCCATCAGTGGACACCCGAATAACTACAATCAGCCCCAGCATTTT. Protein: CAISGHPNNYNQPQHF.

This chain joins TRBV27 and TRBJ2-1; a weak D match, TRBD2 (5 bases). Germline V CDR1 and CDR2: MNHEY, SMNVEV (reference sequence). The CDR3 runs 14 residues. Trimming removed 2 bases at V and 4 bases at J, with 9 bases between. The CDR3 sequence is CASSLPGLYNEQFF. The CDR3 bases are TGTGCCAGCAGTTTACCCGGACTTTACAATGAGCAGTTCTTC.

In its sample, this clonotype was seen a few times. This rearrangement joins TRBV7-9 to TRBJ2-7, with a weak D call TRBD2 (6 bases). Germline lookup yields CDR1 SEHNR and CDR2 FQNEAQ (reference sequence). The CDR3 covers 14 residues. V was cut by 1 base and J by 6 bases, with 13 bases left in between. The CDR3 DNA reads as TGTGCCAGCAGCTTAGGGGATCTGGGAGGCGAGCAGTACTTC. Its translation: CASSLGDLGGEQYF.

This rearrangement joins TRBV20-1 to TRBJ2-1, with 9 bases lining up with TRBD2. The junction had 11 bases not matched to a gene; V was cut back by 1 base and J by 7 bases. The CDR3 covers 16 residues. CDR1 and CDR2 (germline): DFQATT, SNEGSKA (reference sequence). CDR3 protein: CSARGGIAGDGNEQFF. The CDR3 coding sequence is TGCAGTGCTAGAGGGGGAATAGCGGGAGACGGGAATGAGCAGTTCTTC.

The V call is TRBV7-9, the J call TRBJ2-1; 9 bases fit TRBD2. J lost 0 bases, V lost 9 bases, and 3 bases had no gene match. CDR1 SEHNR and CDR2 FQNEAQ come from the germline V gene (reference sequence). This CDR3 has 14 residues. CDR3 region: CARTSGSSYNEQFF. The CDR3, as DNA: TGTGCCAGGACTAGCGGTAGCTCCTACAATGAGCAGTTCTTC.

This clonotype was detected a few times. The DNA of the CDR3 is TGCAGTGCTACCACAGATACGCAGTATTTT. Protein sequence: CSATTDTQYF. The genes are TRBV20-1 and TRBJ2-3; D is uncertain. CDR3 length: 10 residues. CDR1 DFQATT and CDR2 SNEGSKA come from the germline V gene (reference sequence). V shed 4 bases and J shed 2 bases, with 1 base lying between them.